This T cell receptor beta chain was identified in a study of blood T cell repertoires in COVID-19. The overall study: The study drew acute and convalescent COVID-19 samples from the United States, Italy and Spain.

Assay: immunoSEQ multiplex PCR; the TCRdb copy retains only in-frame clones and omits some. The sample has about 210,000 clones; 80% to 85% are singletons. This clone came up a few times. Germline CDR1 and CDR2: SGHAT and FQNNGV. Unmatched junction bases numbered 5, after V lost 3 bases and J lost 6 bases. The CDR3 totals 13 residues. The sequence derives from a woman aged 80 or over with COVID-19, enrolled during active disease. Sequences were obtained from peripheral blood. The chain couples TRBV11-2 to TRBJ2-7; 7 bases are shared with TRBD2. The CDR3 loop reads CASSFIPGGEQYV. The DNA of the CDR3 is TGTGCCAGCAGCTTTATCCCGGGGGGCGAGCAGTACGTC.